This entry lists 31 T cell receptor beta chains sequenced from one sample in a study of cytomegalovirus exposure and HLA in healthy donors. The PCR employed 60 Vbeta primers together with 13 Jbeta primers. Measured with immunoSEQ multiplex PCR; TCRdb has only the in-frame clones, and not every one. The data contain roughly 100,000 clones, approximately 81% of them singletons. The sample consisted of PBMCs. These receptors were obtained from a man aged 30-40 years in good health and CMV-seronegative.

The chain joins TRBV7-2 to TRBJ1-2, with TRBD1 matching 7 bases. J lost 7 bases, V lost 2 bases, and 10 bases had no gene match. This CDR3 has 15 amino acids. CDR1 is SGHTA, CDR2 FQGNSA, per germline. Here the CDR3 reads CASSLRDRKHAGYTF. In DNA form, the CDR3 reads TGTGCCAGCAGCTTAAGGGACAGAAAGCACGCTGGCTACACCTTC.

CDR3 protein: CASSYRGAYEQYF. CDR3 DNA sequence: TGTGCCAGCAGTTACCGTGGAGCCTACGAGCAGTACTTC. The V gene is TRBV6-5, the J gene TRBJ2-7; D gene ambiguous. The CDR3 extends over 13 amino acids. V lost 2 bases to trimming and J lost 2 bases, with 7 bases between them. Germline CDR1 MNHEY, CDR2 SVGAGI.

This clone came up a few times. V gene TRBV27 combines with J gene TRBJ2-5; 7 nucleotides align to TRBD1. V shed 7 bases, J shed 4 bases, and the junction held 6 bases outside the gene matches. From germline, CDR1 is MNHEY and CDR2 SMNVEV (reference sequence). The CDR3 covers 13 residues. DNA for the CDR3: TGTGCCAGCAATTACAGGGGTGGAGAGACCCAGTACTTC. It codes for CASNYRGGETQYF.

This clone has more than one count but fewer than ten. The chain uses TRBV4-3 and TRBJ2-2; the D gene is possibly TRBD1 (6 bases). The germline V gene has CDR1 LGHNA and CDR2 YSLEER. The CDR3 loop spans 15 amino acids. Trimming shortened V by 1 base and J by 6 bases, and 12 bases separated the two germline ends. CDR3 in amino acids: CASSQAGAPSGELFF. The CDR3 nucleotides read TGCGCCAGCAGCCAAGCAGGGGCGCCTTCCGGGGAGCTGTTTTTT.

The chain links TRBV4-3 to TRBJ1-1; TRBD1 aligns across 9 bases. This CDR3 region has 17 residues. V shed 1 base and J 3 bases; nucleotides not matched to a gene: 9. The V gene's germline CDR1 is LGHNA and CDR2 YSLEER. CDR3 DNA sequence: TGCGCCAGCAGCCAAGCACCGGGACAGGGACTGGACACTGAAGCTTTCTTT. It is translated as CASSQAPGQGLDTEAFF.

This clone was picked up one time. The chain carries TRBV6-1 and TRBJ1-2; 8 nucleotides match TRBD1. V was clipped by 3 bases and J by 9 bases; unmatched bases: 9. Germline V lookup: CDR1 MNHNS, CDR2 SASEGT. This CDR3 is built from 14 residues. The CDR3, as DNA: TGTGCCAGCAGTGAGGTTCGGCAGGGGGCGAGCTACACCTTC. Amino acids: CASSEVRQGASYTF.

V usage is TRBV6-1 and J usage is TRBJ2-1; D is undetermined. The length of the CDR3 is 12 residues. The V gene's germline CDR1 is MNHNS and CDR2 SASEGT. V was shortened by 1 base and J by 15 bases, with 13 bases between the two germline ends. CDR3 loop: CASSEVGPDRFF. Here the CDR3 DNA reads TGTGCCAGCAGTGAAGTGGGCCCCGACCGGTTCTTC.

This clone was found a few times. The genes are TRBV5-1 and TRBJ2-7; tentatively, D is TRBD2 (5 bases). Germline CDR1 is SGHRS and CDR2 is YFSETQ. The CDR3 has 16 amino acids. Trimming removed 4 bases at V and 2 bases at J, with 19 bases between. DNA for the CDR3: TGCGCCAGCAGCACGGGAACACGGACGGATACCTACGAGCAGTACTTC. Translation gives CASSTGTRTDTYEQYF. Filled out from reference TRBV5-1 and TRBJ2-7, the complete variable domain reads KAGVTQTPRYLIKTRGQQVTLSCSPISGHRSVSWYQQTPGQGLQFLFEYFSETQRNKGNFPGRFSGRQFSNSRSEMNVSTLELGDSALYLCASSTGTRTDTYEQYFGPGTRLTVT.

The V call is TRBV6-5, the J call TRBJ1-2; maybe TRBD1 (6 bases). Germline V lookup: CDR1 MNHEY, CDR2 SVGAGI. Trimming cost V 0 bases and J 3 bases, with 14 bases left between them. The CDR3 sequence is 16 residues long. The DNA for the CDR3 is TGTGCCAGCAGTTACTCAATCCTCAGGGGCGACTATGGCTACACCTTC. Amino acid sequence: CASSYSILRGDYGYTF.

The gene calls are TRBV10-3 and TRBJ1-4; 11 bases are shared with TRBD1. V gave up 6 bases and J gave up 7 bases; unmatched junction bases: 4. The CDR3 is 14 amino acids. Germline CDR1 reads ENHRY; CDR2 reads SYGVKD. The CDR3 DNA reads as TGTGCCATCAGGTCCGGGACAGGGGGTGAAAAACTGTTTTTT. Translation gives CAIRSGTGGEKLFF.

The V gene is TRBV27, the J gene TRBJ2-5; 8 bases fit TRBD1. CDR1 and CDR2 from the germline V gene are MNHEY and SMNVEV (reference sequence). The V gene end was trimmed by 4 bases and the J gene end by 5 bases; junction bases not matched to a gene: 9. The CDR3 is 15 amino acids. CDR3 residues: CASSSGQDLFETQYF. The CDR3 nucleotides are TGTGCCAGCAGTTCGGGACAGGACCTCTTTGAGACCCAGTACTTC.

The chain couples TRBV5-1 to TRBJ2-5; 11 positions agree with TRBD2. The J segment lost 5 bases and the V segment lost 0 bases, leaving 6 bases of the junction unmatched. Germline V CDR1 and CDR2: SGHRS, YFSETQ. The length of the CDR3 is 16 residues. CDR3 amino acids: CASSLDGSGGAETQYF. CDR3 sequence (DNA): TGCGCCAGCAGCTTGGATGGTAGCGGGGGGGCGGAGACCCAGTACTTC.

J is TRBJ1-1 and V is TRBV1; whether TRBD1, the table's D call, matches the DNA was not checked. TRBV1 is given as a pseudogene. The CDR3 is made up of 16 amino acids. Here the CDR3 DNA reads TGCACCAGCAGCCAACCCGCGGACAGGGGGTACACTGAAGCTTTCTTT. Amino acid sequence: CTSSQPADRGYTEAFF.

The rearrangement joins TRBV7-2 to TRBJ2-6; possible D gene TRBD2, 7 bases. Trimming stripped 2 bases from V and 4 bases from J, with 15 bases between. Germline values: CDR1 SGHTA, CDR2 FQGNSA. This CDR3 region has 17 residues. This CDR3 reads CASSLWGGALGANVLTF. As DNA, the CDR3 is TGTGCCAGCAGCTTATGGGGGGGCGCATTAGGGGCCAACGTCCTGACTTTC.

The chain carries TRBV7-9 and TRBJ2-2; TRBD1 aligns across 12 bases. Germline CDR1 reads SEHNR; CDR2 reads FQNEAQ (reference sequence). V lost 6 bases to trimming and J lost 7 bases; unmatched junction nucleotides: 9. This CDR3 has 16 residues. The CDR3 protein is CASSSPGTGGLGELFF. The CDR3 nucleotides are TGTGCCAGCAGTTCACCCGGGACAGGGGGCCTCGGGGAGCTGTTTTTT.

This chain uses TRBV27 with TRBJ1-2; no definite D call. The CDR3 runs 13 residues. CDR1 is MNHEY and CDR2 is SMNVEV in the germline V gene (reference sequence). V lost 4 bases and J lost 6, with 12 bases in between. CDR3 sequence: CASSSIRVNGYTF. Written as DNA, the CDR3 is TGTGCCAGCAGTTCCATCCGCGTCAATGGCTACACCTTC.

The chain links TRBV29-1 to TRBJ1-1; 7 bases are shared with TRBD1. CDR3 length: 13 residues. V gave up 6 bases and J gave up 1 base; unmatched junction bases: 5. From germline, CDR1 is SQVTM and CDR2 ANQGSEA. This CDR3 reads CSVQGGGNTEAFF. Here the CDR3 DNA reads TGCAGCGTGCAGGGGGGAGGGAACACTGAAGCTTTCTTT.

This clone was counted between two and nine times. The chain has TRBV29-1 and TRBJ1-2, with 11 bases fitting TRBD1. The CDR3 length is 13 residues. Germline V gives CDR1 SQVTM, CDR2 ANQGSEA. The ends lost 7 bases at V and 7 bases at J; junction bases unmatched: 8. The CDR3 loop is CSGTGTGGFGYTF. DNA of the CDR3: TGCAGCGGGACCGGGACAGGGGGTTTTGGCTACACCTTC.

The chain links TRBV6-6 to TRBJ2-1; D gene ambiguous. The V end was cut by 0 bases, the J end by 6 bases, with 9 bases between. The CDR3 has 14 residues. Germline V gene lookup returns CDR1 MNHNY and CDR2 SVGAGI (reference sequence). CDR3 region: CASSYSVRGNEQFF. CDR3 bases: TGTGCCAGCAGTTACTCCGTCCGAGGCAATGAGCAGTTCTTC.

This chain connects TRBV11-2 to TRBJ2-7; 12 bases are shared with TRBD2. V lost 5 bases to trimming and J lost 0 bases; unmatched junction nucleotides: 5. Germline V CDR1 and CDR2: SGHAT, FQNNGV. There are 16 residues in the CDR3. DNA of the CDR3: TGTGCCAGCAGCCTTTCTAGCGGGAGGGTCTCCTACGAGCAGTACTTC. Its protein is CASSLSSGRVSYEQYF.

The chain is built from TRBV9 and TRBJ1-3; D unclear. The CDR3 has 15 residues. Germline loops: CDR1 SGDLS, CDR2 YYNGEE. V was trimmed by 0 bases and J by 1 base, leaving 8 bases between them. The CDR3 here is CASSVEQVSGNTIYF. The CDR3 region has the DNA TGTGCCAGCAGCGTAGAGCAGGTATCTGGAAACACCATATATTTT.

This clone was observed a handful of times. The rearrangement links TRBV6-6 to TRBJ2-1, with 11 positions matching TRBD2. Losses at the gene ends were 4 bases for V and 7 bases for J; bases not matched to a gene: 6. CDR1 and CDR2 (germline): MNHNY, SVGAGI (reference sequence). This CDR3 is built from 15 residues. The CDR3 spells CASSSRLAGNNEQFF. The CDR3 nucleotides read TGTGCCAGCAGTTCACGACTAGCGGGGAATAATGAGCAGTTCTTC.

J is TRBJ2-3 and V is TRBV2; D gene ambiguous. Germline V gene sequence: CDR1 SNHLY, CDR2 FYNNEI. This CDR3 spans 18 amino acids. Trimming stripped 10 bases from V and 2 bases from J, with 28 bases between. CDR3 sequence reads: CANRKFDTDHTPTDTQYF. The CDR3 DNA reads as TGTGCCAACAGAAAATTCGATACAGACCATACCCCCACAGATACGCAGTATTTT.

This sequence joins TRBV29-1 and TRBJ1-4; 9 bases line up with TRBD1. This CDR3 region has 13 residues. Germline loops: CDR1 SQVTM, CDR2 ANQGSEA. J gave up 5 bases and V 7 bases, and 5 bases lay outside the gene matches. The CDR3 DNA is TGCAGCGGCGGGACAGGGCCGAATGAAAAACTGTTTTTT. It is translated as CSGGTGPNEKLFF.

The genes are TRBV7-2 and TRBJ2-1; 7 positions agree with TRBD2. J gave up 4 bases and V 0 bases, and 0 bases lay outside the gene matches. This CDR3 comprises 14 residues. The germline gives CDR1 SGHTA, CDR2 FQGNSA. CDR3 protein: CASSLAREYNEQFF. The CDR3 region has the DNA TGTGCCAGCAGCTTAGCGCGGGAGTACAATGAGCAGTTCTTC. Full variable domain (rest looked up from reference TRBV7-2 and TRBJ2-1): GAGVSQSPSNKVTEKGKDVELRCDPISGHTALYWYRQSLGQGLEFLIYFQGNSAPDKSGLPSDRFSAERTGGSVSTLTIQRTQQEDSAVYLCASSLAREYNEQFFGPGTRLTVL.

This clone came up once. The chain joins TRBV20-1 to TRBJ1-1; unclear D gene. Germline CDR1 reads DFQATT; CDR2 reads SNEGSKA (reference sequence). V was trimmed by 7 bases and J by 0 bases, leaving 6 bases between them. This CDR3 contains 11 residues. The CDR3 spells CSVSVNTEAFF. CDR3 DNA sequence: TGCAGTGTGTCCGTGAACACTGAAGCTTTCTTT.

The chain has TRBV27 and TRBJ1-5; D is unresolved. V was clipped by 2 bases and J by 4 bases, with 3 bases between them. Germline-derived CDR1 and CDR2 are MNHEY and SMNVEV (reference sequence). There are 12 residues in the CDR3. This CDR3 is CASSLRNQPQHF. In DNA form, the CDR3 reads TGTGCCAGCAGTTTACGGAATCAGCCCCAGCATTTT.

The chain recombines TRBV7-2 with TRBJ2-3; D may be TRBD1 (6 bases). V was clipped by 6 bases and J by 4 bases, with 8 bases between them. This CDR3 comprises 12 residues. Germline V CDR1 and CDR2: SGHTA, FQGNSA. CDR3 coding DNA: TGTGCCAGCAGACAGGGTGCAGATACGCAGTATTTT. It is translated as CASRQGADTQYF.

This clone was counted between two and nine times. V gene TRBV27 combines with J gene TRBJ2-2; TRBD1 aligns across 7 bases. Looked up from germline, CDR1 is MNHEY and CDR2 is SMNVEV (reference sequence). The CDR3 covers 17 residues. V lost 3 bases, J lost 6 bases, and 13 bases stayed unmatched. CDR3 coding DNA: TGTGCCAGCAGTTTCGAGGGGGCAGCCGTTTATCCCGGGGAGCTGTTTTTT. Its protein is CASSFEGAAVYPGELFF.

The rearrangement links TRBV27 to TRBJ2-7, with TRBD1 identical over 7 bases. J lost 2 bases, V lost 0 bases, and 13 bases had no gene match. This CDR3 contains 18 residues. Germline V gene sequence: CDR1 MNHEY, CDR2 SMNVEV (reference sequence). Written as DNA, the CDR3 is TGTGCCAGCAGTTTATCGCCCTTGGGGCAGGGGGTAACCTACGAGCAGTACTTC. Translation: CASSLSPLGQGVTYEQYF.

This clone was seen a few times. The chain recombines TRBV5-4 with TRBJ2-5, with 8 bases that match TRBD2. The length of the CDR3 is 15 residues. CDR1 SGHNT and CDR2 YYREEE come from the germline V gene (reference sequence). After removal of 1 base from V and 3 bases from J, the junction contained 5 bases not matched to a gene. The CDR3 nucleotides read TGTGCCAGCAGCTTGCCGGGACTAGAGAAAGAGACCCAGTACTTC. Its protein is CASSLPGLEKETQYF. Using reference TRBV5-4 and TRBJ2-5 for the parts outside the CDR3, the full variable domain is ETGVTQSPTHLIKTRGQQVTLRCSSQSGHNTVSWYQQALGQGPQFIFQYYREEENGRGNFPPRFSGLQFPNYSSELNVNALELDDSALYLCASSLPGLEKETQYFGPGTRLLVL.